This record covers a single TCR beta chain. This entry belongs to a study of blood T cell repertoires in COVID-19. Study information: The United States, Italy and Spain were the sources of the acute and convalescent COVID-19 samples. Sample material is recorded as cDNA or gDNA derived from T cells, B-cell-depleted T cells, or PBMCs.

Original handling: Quantification of nucleated cells was approximated via reference gene primer amplification. Repertoires were generated with immunoSEQ multiplex PCR, while TCRdb's copy carries only in-frame clones and drops some. V, J and clone size are taken as reported in that table, and D and trimming were inferred from the DNA itself. Of roughly 98,000 clones in the sample, over 75% were seen once. V was trimmed by 10 bases and J by 9 bases, leaving 25 bases between them. Looked up from germline, CDR1 is SGHNT and CDR2 is YENEEA. CDR3 size: 15 residues. The clonotype was recovered from a human donor in a cohort sampled during active COVID-19. The specimen sequenced was peripheral blood. The V call is TRBV11-3, the J call TRBJ1-5; weak D call: TRBD1 (6 bases). CDR3 sequence (DNA): TGTGCCAACCCTCGGCGGGGGCGGTCTTGGAGGCCCCAGCATTTT. This sequence encodes CANPRRGRSWRPQHF.